Given below is one TCR beta chain in context. The data derive from a study of beta chain features in type 1 diabetes. Across the study: The patient and healthy donor groups were comparable for age, gender and cell yields. Across every sample, roughly 100 million sorted cells were examined in total.

Every bit of the isolated RNA underwent reverse transcription, so sequencing read expressed TCRB transcripts. Some clones are missing from TCRdb's copy, which holds only in-frame ones; the method was immunoSEQ multiplex PCR. The data contain 900,000 or so clones, roughly 16% of them seen just once; the ten biggest clones take up 0.023%. Sorted populations all had greater than 95% purity. Germline loops: CDR1 LNHDA, CDR2 SQIVND (reference sequence). CDR3 size: 16 residues. Trimming took off 5 bases at V and 5 bases at J, with 19 bases between the two ends. Sequencing was done on a sample of naive CD4+ T cells from blood. This clonotype was obtained from a woman under 30 in good health. The chain links TRBV19 to TRBJ2-1, with D possibly being TRBD1 (6 bases). The CDR3 bases are TGTGCCAGTAGTCGTCGGAACCGGGACACAAACAATGAGCAGTTCTTC. Translated: CASSRRNRDTNNEQFF.